Below are 21 T cell receptor beta chains sequenced from a single sample in a study of T cells in Graves' hyperthyroidism and ophthalmopathy. TCR beta CDR3 regions were amplified from RNA. An initial round of RT-PCR targeting the TCR CDR3 relied on the HTBI primer set. TCRdb processed the multiplex PCR reads anew with MiXCR; each CDR3 protein has one entry. The sample lists 250,000 to 300,000 distinct CDR3 sequences; approximately 15% were seen once. The sample comprised blood. Source of these receptors: a woman aged 40 to 55 with Graves' hyperthyroidism that later progressed to Graves' ophthalmopathy.

This clonotype was recorded at least ten times. The chain joins TRBV28 to TRBJ2-2, with unresolved D. The CDR3 consists of 18 residues. Germline loops: CDR1 MDHEN, CDR2 SYDVKM. V gave up 6 bases and J gave up 1 base, with 21 bases separating them. The CDR3 reads CASRHRVDVFRNTGELFF. CDR3 nucleotide sequence: TGTGCCAGCAGACACCGGGTAGATGTGTTCCGGAACACCGGGGAGCTGTTTTTT. Complete variable domain (other parts from reference TRBV28 and TRBJ2-2): DVKVTQSSRYLVKRTGEKVFLECVQDMDHENMFWYRQDPGLGLRLIYFSYDVKMKEKGDIPEGYSVSREKKERFSLILESASTNQTSMYLCASRHRVDVFRNTGELFFGEGSRLTVL.

The rearrangement links TRBV30 to TRBJ2-5; D assignment may be TRBD1 or TRBD2 (6 bases each). The CDR3 runs 15 residues. V lost 0 bases to trimming and J lost 7 bases, with 18 bases between them. Per the germline V gene, CDR1 is GTSNPN and CDR2 is SVGIG (reference sequence). The CDR3 DNA sequence: TGTGCCTGGAGTGTACTTAGCGGCAGAGGGGGGACCCAGTACTTC. Protein: CAWSVLSGRGGTQYF.

This clonotype has at least ten counts. The gene calls are TRBV20-1 and TRBJ2-1; D might be TRBD2 (5 bases). The CDR3 totals 13 residues. With 5 bases removed from V and 4 bases from J, the gap between germline ends came to 12 bases. In germline, CDR1 is DFQATT, CDR2 SNEGSKA (reference sequence). The CDR3 loop reads CSADSTRYNEQFF. The CDR3 DNA sequence: TGCAGTGCTGATTCTACTAGGTACAATGAGCAGTTCTTC.

V gene TRBV6-1 combines with J gene TRBJ1-2; D is uncertain. CDR1 MNHNS and CDR2 SASEGT come from the germline V gene. This CDR3 comprises 13 residues. Trimming took 6 bases from V and 4 from J, leaving 12 bases between them. CDR3 nucleotides: TGTGCCAGCAGGCCCGGGCCCTTCTATGGCTACACCTTC. This translates into CASRPGPFYGYTF.

This clonotype has ten or more counts. This chain uses TRBV28 with TRBJ2-7; 9 nucleotides agree with TRBD2. This CDR3 is built from 15 residues. Germline-derived CDR1 and CDR2 are MDHEN and SYDVKM. With V trimmed by 3 bases and J by 0 bases, 3 bases remained unmatched. The CDR3 loop is CASSFSGRSSYEQYF. In DNA, the CDR3 is TGTGCCAGCAGTTTTAGCGGGAGAAGCTCCTACGAGCAGTACTTC.

This clonotype was seen at least ten times. The rearrangement joins TRBV18 to TRBJ1-4, with 7 bases aligning to TRBD1. Per germline, CDR1 KGHSH and CDR2 LQKENI. There are 15 residues in the CDR3. With 0 bases clipped from V and 5 bases from J, the junction kept 3 bases outside the gene matches. The CDR3 region has the DNA TGTGCCAGCTCACCACCGACAGGGTGGAATGAAAAACTGTTTTTT. Its translation is CASSPPTGWNEKLFF.

This clonotype was counted many times. The chain combines TRBV28 with TRBJ2-1, with D maybe TRBD2 (6 bases). Looked up from germline, CDR1 is MDHEN and CDR2 is SYDVKM. The V gene lost 3 bases and the J gene lost 2 bases, with 8 bases spanning the gap. This CDR3 comprises 14 residues. CDR3 sequence: CASSLTGAYNEQFF. The CDR3 DNA reads as TGTGCCAGCAGTTTGACGGGGGCCTACAATGAGCAGTTCTTC.

The table lists this clonotype with many counts. V usage is TRBV11-2 and J usage is TRBJ2-7; 11 bases agree with TRBD1. Germline trimming cut 1 base from V and 6 bases from J; bases unmatched to any gene: 5. CDR3 length: 15 residues. CDR1 and CDR2 (germline): SGHAT, FQNNGV. The chain's CDR3 is CASSLGPGTGGEQYF. CDR3 DNA: TGTGCCAGCAGCTTAGGCCCCGGGACAGGGGGCGAGCAGTACTTC.

The table lists this clonotype with many counts. The V call is TRBV20-1, the J call TRBJ1-2; 8 bases fit TRBD1. The V and J ends lost 3 bases and 4 bases, in that order; junction bases with no gene match: 10. Germline CDR1 DFQATT, CDR2 SNEGSKA (reference sequence). CDR3 length equals 15 residues. This chain's CDR3 is CSARVVRDRSYGYTF. The CDR3 DNA reads TGCAGTGCTAGGGTTGTCAGGGACAGGTCCTATGGCTACACCTTC.

This clonotype was detected many times. V is TRBV4-1 and J is TRBJ1-4, with 11 bases aligning to TRBD1. The V gene's germline CDR1 is MGHRA and CDR2 YSYEKL. V shed 1 base, J shed 6 bases, and the junction held 1 base outside the gene matches. The CDR3 contains 15 residues. This CDR3 is CASSQGDRGYEKLFF. The CDR3 nucleotides read TGCGCCAGCAGCCAAGGGGACAGGGGGTATGAAAAACTGTTTTTT.

V usage is TRBV9 and J usage is TRBJ1-3, with no clear D. This CDR3 is 15 amino acids long. Germline lookup yields CDR1 SGDLS and CDR2 YYNGEE. Deletions cut 0 bases from V and 1 base from J, with 8 bases between. The CDR3 loop reads CASSVEAYSGNTIYF. The CDR3 DNA reads TGTGCCAGCAGCGTAGAGGCGTATTCTGGAAACACCATATATTTT.

This clonotype was recorded at least ten times. The V and J genes are TRBV28 and TRBJ1-6; 9 nucleotides align to TRBD1. The CDR3 length is 16 residues. Losses at the gene ends were 2 bases for V and 10 bases for J; bases not matched to a gene: 9. From germline, CDR1 is MDHEN and CDR2 SYDVKM. The CDR3 bases are TGTGCCAGCAGTTTAGGCGGGGGGACAGGGTACTCACCCCTCCACTTT. Translated: CASSLGGGTGYSPLHF.

Many counts were recorded for this clonotype. The chain couples TRBV5-1 to TRBJ2-1; maybe TRBD2 (7 bases). CDR1 and CDR2 (germline): SGHRS, YFSETQ. Between the trimmed V and J ends, which lost 2 bases and 9 bases, there was a span of 21 bases. The CDR3 has 16 residues. CDR3 in DNA: TGCGCCAGCAGCTTTCTCCCGGGGGCTGGCGGGGGTGAGCAGTTCTTC. This gives the protein CASSFLPGAGGGEQFF.

Ten or more counts support this clonotype. The chain carries TRBV7-9 and TRBJ2-5; D may be TRBD1 (6 bases). The V end lost 11 bases, the J end lost 4 bases, and 14 bases lay between the germline ends. This CDR3 contains 12 residues. The germline V gene has CDR1 SEHNR and CDR2 FQNEAQ (reference sequence). Here the CDR3 reads CAAHRASETQYF. For the CDR3, the DNA is TGTGCCGCACACAGGGCTTCAGAGACCCAGTACTTC.

This clonotype has a count of ten or more. V gene TRBV9 combines with J gene TRBJ2-2, with D perhaps TRBD1 (6 bases). CDR3 length: 16 residues. V gave up 3 bases and J gave up 4 bases, with 16 bases separating them. Germline V gene sequence: CDR1 SGDLS, CDR2 YYNGEE. The CDR3 DNA is TGTGCCAGCAGCGAAAGACAGGCCCCGGGCACCGGGGAGCTGTTTTTT. It is translated as CASSERQAPGTGELFF. The complete variable domain, with remaining parts taken from reference TRBV9 and TRBJ2-2, reads DSGVTQTPKHLITATGQRVTLRCSPRSGDLSVYWYQQSLDQGLQFLIQYYNGEERAKGNILERFSAQQFPDLHSELNLSSLELGDSALYFCASSERQAPGTGELFFGEGSRLTVL.

The gene calls are TRBV30 and TRBJ2-7, with TRBD1 as a possible D gene (6 bases). The CDR3 contains 12 residues. CDR1 is GTSNPN, CDR2 SVGIG, per germline (reference sequence). Trimming pared 3 bases from V and 6 bases from J, leaving 12 bases between. CDR3: CAWRRSGVEQYF. The DNA for the CDR3 is TGTGCCTGGAGACGTTCAGGGGTCGAGCAGTACTTC.

This chain uses TRBV11-2 with TRBJ1-3, with D unresolved. The CDR3 sequence is 16 residues long. The V gene's germline CDR1 is SGHAT and CDR2 FQNNGV. The V and J ends lost 3 bases and 0 bases respectively, with 12 bases between them. In nucleotides, the CDR3 is TGTGCCAGCAGCTTGGAGAGAGGATACTCTGGAAACACCATATATTTT. This encodes CASSLERGYSGNTIYF. The full variable domain, its missing parts supplied by reference TRBV11-2 and TRBJ1-3, is EAGVAQSPRYKIIEKRQSVAFWCNPISGHATLYWYQQILGQGPKLLIQFQNNGVVDDSQLPKDRFSAERLKGVDSTLKIQPAKLEDSAVYLCASSLERGYSGNTIYFGEGSWLTVV.

This clonotype was detected only a few times. The V gene is TRBV9, the J gene TRBJ2-7; 16 bases are shared with TRBD2. V lost 5 bases to trimming and J lost 2 bases; unmatched junction nucleotides: 10. CDR1 and CDR2 from the germline V gene are SGDLS and YYNGEE. This CDR3 comprises 18 residues. DNA for the CDR3: TGTGCCAGCAGAGTCGGGACTAGCGGGAGGGCCCTAACCTACGAGCAGTACTTC. Protein sequence: CASRVGTSGRALTYEQYF.

This clonotype has a handful of counts. The chain recombines TRBV5-1 with TRBJ1-1; D possibly corresponds to TRBD1 (5 bases). This CDR3 region has 11 residues. Germline V lookup: CDR1 SGHRS, CDR2 YFSETQ. V was trimmed by 6 bases and J by 5 bases, leaving 8 bases between them. CDR3 DNA sequence: TGCGCCAGCAACTGGGGGACTGAAGCTTTCTTT. As protein: CASNWGTEAFF.

This clonotype was observed at least ten times. The V gene is TRBV7-3, the J gene TRBJ2-3; perhaps TRBD1 as D (5 bases). This CDR3 comprises 14 residues. V lost 6 bases and J lost 9, with 19 bases in between. In germline, CDR1 is SGHTA, CDR2 FQGTGA. The CDR3 sequence is CASSELIDSGTQYF. The CDR3 DNA reads TGTGCCAGCAGTGAGTTGATAGATTCAGGGACGCAGTATTTT.

The chain carries TRBV7-9 and TRBJ2-5; 9 nucleotides match TRBD2. This CDR3 comprises 17 residues. The germline V gene encodes CDR1 SEHNR and CDR2 FQNEAQ (reference sequence). V shed 4 bases and J 5 bases; nucleotides not matched to a gene: 14. The CDR3 loop reads CASSSMPPGLAAETQYF. In nucleotides, the CDR3 is TGTGCCAGCAGCTCGATGCCCCCGGGACTAGCCGCGGAGACCCAGTACTTC.